This T cell receptor beta chain was captured in a study of blood T cell repertoires in COVID-19. Using immunoSEQ multiplex PCR, the repertoire was profiled, and TCRdb retains in-frame clones only, with some absent. The sample consists of about 67,000 clones, approximately 87% of them appearing once. The CDR3 spans 16 residues. After removal of 3 bases from V and 1 base from J, the junction contained 4 bases not matched to a gene. The germline V gene has CDR1 KGHSH and CDR2 LQKENI. This receptor was taken from a man in his fifties or sixties with active COVID-19. The J gene is TRBJ1-3, the V gene TRBV18, with 9 bases aligning to TRBD1. Sequencing was done on a sample of peripheral blood. The CDR3 loop is CASSPSGTGSGNTIYF. DNA for the CDR3: TGTGCCAGCTCACCTTCCGGGACAGGGTCTGGAAACACCATATATTTT.